The 9 T cell receptor beta chains listed next were all sequenced from one sample in a study of cytomegalovirus exposure and HLA in healthy donors. It was with 60 Vbeta and 13 Jbeta primers that the PCR ran. TCRdb's table, derived via immunoSEQ multiplex PCR, lists solely in-frame clones and lacks some. The sample shows around 150,000 clones, over 75% of them seen only once. Sequenced: PBMCs. These receptors were obtained from a man in his late teens or twenties in good health and CMV-seropositive.

This clone was counted a single time. Here the CDR3 reads CASSRDTAYEQYF. The CDR3 DNA reads TGTGCCAGCTCACGAGACACGGCCTACGAGCAGTACTTC. V and J are TRBV18 and TRBJ2-7; D uncertain. V shed 4 bases and J shed 2 bases, with 9 bases lying between them. The V gene's germline CDR1 is KGHSH and CDR2 LQKENI. The CDR3 length is 13 residues.

The CDR3 here is CASSPRRERKAGAHTDTQYF. The CDR3 DNA sequence: TGTGCCAGCTCACCACGACGTGAAAGAAAAGCGGGGGCCCACACAGATACGCAGTATTTT. This chain joins TRBV18 and TRBJ2-3; 8 nucleotides align to TRBD2. Germline V gene data show CDR1 as KGHSH and CDR2 as LQKENI. The V segment lost 1 base and the J segment 2 bases; nucleotides outside the gene matches: 17. The CDR3 has 20 residues.

The chain has TRBV18 and TRBJ1-6; 7 positions agree with TRBD1. After removal of 1 base from V and 6 bases from J, the junction contained 9 bases not matched to a gene. The CDR3 contains 17 residues. Germline V gene sequence: CDR1 KGHSH, CDR2 LQKENI. The CDR3 nucleotides read TGTGCCAGCTCACCACTAGAGGGGGCGCTGGGTAATTCACCCCTCCACTTT. It specifies CASSPLEGALGNSPLHF.

This chain uses TRBV5-1 with TRBJ2-4; TRBD1 matches 11 bases. With V trimmed by 4 bases and J by 12 bases, 9 bases remained unmatched. The CDR3 contains 14 residues. Germline CDR1 SGHRS, CDR2 YFSETQ. The CDR3 reads CASSRDRGTPDQYF. The CDR3 DNA reads as TGCGCCAGCAGCCGGGACAGGGGGACGCCTGATCAGTACTTC. The entire variable domain, with the rest obtained from reference TRBV5-1 and TRBJ2-4, is as follows: KAGVTQTPRYLIKTRGQQVTLSCSPISGHRSVSWYQQTPGQGLQFLFEYFSETQRNKGNFPGRFSGRQFSNSRSEMNVSTLELGDSALYLCASSRDRGTPDQYFGAGTRLSVL.

The CDR3 DNA follows: TGCGCCAGCAGTCTCTTTGCCGGCGGGGGGGCCGGAGAGACCCAGTACTTC. Amino acids: CASSLFAGGGAGETQYF. This rearrangement joins TRBV4-1 to TRBJ2-5; TRBD2 matches at 9 bases. J gave up 4 bases and V 6 bases, and 15 bases lay outside the gene matches. The V gene's germline CDR1 is MGHRA and CDR2 YSYEKL. The CDR3 sequence is 17 residues long.

Written as DNA, the CDR3 is TGCGCCAGCAGCTACCTTCCCCAAGAGACTAGCACAGATACGCAGTATTTT. Its protein is CASSYLPQETSTDTQYF. The gene calls are TRBV5-1 and TRBJ2-3; D is unresolved. CDR1 SGHRS and CDR2 YFSETQ come from the germline V gene. Deletions cut 3 bases from V and 0 bases from J, with 17 bases between. The CDR3 extends over 17 amino acids.

This clone was observed a single time. V gene TRBV18 combines with J gene TRBJ2-7; tentatively, D is TRBD1 (6 bases). The CDR3 spans 15 residues. Germline V lookup: CDR1 KGHSH, CDR2 LQKENI. V lost 4 bases, J lost 3 bases, and 16 bases lay in between. This chain's CDR3 is CASSQLGGRSYEQYF. In DNA, the CDR3 is TGTGCCAGCTCACAATTAGGGGGTAGAAGCTACGAGCAGTACTTC.

The rearrangement links TRBV5-5 to TRBJ1-5, with TRBD1 identical over 10 bases. This CDR3 spans 15 amino acids. Germline values: CDR1 SGHKS, CDR2 YYEKEE (reference sequence). After removal of 5 bases from V and 6 bases from J, the junction contained 8 bases not matched to a gene. CDR3 DNA: TGTGCCAGCAGGATGCCCGGGACAGGGGTTCAGCCCCAGCATTTT. It is translated as CASRMPGTGVQPQHF.

On this clone: Other DNA sequences in the same sample also yield this CDR3. The chain links TRBV9 to TRBJ2-3; weak D call: TRBD2 (6 bases). The germline V gene has CDR1 SGDLS and CDR2 YYNGEE. V shed 0 bases and J shed 1 base, with 9 bases lying between them. CDR3 size: 15 residues. This CDR3 is CASSVGSGGTDTQYF. CDR3 sequence (DNA): TGTGCCAGCAGCGTAGGTTCGGGGGGCACAGATACGCAGTATTTT.